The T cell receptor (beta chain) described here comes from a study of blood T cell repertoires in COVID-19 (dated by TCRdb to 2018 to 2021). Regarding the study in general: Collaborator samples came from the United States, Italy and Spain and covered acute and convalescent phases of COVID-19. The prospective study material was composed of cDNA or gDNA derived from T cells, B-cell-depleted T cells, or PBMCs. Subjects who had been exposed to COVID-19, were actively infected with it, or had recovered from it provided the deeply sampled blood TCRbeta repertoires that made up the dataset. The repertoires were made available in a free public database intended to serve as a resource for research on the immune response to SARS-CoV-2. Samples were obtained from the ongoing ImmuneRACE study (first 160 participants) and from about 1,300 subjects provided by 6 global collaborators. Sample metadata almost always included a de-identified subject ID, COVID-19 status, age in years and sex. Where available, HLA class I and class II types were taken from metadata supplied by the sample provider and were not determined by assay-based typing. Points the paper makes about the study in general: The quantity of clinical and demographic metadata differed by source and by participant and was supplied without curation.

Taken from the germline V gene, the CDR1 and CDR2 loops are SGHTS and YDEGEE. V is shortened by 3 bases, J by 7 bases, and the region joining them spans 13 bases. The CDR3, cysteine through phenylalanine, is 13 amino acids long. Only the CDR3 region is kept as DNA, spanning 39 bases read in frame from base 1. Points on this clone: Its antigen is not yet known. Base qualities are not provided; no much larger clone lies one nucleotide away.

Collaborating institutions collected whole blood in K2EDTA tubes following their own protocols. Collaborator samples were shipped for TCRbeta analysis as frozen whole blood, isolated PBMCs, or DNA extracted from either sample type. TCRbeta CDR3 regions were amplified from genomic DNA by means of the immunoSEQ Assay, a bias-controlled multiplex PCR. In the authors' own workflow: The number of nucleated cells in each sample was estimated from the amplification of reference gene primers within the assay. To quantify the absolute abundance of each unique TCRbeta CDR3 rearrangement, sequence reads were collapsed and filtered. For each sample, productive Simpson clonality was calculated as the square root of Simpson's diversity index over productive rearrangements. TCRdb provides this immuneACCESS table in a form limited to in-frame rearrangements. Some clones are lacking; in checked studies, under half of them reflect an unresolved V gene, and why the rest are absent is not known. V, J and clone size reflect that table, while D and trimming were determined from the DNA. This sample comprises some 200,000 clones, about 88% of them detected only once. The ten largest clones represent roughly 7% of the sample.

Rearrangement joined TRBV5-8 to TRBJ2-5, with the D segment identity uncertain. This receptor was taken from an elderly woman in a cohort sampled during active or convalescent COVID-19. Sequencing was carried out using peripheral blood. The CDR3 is CASSSRPTMTQYF. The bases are TGTGCCAGCAGCTCGAGGCCGACGATGACCCAGTACTTC.